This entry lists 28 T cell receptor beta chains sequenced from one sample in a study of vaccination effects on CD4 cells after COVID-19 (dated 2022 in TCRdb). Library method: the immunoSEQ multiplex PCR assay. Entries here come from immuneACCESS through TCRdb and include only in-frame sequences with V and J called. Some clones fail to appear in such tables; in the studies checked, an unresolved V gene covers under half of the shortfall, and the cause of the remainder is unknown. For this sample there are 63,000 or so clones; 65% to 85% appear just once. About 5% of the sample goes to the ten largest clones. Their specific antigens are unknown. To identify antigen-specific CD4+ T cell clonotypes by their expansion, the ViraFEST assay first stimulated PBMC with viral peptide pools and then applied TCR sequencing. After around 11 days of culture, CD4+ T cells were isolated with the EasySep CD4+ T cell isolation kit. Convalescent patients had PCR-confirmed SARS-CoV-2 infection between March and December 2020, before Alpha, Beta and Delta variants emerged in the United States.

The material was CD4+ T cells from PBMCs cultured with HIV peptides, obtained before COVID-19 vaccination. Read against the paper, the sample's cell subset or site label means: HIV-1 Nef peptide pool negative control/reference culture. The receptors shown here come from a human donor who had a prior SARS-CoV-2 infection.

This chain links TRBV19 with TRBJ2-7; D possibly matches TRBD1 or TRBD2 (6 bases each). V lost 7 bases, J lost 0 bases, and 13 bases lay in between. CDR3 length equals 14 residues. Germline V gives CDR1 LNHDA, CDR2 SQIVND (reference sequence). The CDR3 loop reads CASKAGTSSYEQYF. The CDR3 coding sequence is TGTGCCAGTAAGGCGGGGACAAGCTCCTACGAGCAGTACTTC.

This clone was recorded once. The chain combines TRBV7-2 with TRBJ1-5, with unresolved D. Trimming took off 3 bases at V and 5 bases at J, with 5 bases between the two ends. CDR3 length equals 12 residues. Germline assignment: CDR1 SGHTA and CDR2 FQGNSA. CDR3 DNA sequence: TGTGCCAGCAGCTTTTTGCATCAGCCCCAGCATTTT. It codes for CASSFLHQPQHF.

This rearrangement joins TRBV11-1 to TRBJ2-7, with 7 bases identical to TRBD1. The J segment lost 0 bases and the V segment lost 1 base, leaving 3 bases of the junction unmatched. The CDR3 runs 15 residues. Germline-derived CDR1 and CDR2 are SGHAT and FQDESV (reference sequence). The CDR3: CASSLDGTASYEQYF. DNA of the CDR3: TGTGCCAGCAGCTTAGACGGGACAGCCTCCTACGAGCAGTACTTC. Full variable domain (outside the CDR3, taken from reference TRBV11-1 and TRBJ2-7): EAEVAQSPRYKITEKSQAVAFWCDPISGHATLYWYRQILGQGPELLVQFQDESVVDDSQLPKDRFSAERLKGVDSTLKIQPAELGDSAMYLCASSLDGTASYEQYFGPGTRLTVT.

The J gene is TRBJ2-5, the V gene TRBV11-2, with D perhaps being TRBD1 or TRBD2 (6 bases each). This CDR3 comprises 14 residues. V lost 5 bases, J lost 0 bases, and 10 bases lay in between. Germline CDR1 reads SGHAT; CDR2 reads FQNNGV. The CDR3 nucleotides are TGTGCCAGCAGCGACCGGGGGCACCAAGAGACCCAGTACTTC. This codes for CASSDRGHQETQYF. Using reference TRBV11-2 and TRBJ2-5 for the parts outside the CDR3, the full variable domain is EAGVAQSPRYKIIEKRQSVAFWCNPISGHATLYWYQQILGQGPKLLIQFQNNGVVDDSQLPKDRFSAERLKGVDSTLKIQPAKLEDSAVYLCASSDRGHQETQYFGPGTRLLVL.

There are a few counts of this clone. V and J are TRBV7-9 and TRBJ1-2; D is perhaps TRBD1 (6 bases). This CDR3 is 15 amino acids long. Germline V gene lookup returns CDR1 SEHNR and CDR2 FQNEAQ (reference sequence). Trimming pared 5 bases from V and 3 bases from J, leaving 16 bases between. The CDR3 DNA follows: TGTGCCAGCAGCACTCCAGGGGCACTCTACTATGGCTACACCTTC. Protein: CASSTPGALYYGYTF.

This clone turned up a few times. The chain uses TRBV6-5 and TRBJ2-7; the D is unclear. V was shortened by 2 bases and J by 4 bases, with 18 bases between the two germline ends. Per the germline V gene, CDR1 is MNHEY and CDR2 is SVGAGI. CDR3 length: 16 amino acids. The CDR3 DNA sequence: TGTGCCAGCAGTTACCTCCGAGGTCGGTCAATTTACGAGCAGTACTTC. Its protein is CASSYLRGRSIYEQYF.

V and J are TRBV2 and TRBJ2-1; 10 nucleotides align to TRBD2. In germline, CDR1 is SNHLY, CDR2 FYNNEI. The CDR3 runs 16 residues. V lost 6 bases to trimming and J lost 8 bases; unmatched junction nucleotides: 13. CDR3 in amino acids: CASRIQTGTSADEQFF. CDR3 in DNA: TGTGCCAGCAGAATCCAGACCGGGACTAGCGCCGATGAGCAGTTCTTC. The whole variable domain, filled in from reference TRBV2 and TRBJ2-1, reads EPEVTQTPSHQVTQMGQEVILRCVPISNHLYFYWYRQILGQKVEFLVSFYNNEISEKSEIFDDQFSVERPDGSNFTLKIRSTKLEDSAMYFCASRIQTGTSADEQFFGPGTRLTVL.

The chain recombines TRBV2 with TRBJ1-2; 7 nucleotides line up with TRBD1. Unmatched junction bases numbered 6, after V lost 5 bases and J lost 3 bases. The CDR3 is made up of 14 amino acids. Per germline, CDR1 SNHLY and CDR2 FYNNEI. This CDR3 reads CASSLDRVDYGYTF. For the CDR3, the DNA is TGTGCCAGCAGTCTTGACAGGGTGGACTATGGCTACACCTTC.

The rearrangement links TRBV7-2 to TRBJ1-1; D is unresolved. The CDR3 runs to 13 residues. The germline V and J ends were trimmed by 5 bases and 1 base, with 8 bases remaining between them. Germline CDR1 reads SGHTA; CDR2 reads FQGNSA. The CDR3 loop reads CASSMYRNTEAFF. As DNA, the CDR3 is TGTGCCAGCAGCATGTACCGGAACACTGAAGCTTTCTTT.

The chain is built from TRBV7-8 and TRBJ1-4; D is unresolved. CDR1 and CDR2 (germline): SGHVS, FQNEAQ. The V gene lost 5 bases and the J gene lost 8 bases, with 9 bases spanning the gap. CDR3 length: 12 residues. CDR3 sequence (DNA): TGTGCCAGCAGCCTTCAAATAGAAAAACTGTTTTTT. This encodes CASSLQIEKLFF.

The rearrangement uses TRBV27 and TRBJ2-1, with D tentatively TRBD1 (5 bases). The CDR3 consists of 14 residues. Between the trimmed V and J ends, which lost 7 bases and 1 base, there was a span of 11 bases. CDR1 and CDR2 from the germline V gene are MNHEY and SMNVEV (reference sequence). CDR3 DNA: TGTGCCAGCATATGGCAGGGTTCCTACAATGAGCAGTTCTTC. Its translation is CASIWQGSYNEQFF.

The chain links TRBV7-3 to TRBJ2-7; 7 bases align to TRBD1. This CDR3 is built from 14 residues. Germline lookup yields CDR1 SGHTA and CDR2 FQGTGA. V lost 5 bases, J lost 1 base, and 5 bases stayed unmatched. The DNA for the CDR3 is TGTGCCAGCAGCCGGGACAGCCAATCCTACGAGCAGTACTTC. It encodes CASSRDSQSYEQYF.

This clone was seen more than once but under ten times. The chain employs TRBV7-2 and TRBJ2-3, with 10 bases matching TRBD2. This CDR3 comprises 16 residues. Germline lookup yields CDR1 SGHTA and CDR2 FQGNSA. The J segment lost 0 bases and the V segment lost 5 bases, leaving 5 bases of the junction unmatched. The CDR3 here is CASSASGGFSTDTQYF. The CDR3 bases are TGTGCCAGCAGCGCTAGCGGGGGCTTTAGCACAGATACGCAGTATTTT.

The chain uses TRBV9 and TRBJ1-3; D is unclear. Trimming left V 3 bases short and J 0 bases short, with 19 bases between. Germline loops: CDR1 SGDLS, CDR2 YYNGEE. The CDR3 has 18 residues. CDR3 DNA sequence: TGTGCCAGCAGCGGCCACGTCAGCCAAGGGTACTCTGGAAACACCATATATTTT. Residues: CASSGHVSQGYSGNTIYF.

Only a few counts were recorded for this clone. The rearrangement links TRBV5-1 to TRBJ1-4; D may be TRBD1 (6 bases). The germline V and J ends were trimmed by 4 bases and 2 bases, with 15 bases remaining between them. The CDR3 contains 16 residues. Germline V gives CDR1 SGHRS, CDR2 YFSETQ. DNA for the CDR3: TGCGCCAGCAGCGGAACAGGGTGGGCGACTAATGAAAAACTGTTTTTT. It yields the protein CASSGTGWATNEKLFF.

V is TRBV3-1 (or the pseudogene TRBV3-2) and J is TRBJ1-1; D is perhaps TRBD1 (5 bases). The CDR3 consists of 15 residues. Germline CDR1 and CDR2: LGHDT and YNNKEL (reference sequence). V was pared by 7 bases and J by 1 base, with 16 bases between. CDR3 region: CASTRSGVENTEAFF. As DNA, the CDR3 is TGTGCCAGCACCCGATCGGGGGTTGAGAACACTGAAGCTTTCTTT.

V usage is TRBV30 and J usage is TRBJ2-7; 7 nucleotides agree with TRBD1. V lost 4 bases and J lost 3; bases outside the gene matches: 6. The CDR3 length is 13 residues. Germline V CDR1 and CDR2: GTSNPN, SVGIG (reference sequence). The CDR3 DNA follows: TGTGCCTGGACCGGGACAGCAAACTACGAGCAGTACTTC. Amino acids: CAWTGTANYEQYF.

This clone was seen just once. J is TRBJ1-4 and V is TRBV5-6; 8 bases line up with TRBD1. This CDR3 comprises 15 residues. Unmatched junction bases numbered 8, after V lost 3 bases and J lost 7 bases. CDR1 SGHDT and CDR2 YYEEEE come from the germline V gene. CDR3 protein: CASSSTTGGSEKLFF. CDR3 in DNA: TGTGCCAGCAGCTCTACTACAGGGGGGAGTGAAAAACTGTTTTTT. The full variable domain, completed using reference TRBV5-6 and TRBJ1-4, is DAGVTQSPTHLIKTRGQQVTLRCSPKSGHDTVSWYQQALGQGPQFIFQYYEEEERQRGNFPDRFSGHQFPNYSSELNVNALLLGDSALYLCASSSTTGGSEKLFFGSGTQLSVL.

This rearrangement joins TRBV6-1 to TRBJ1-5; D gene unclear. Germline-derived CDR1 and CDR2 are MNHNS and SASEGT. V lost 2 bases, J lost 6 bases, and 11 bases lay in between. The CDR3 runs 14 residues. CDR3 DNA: TGTGCCAGCAGTGAATCGCGGGCAAGTCAGCCCCAGCATTTT. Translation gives CASSESRASQPQHF.

The CDR3 bases are TGTGCCAGCAGCCTAGACAGGACAGCTCCTGGCTACACCTTC. It specifies CASSLDRTAPGYTF. The genes are TRBV2 and TRBJ1-2; tentative D call: TRBD1 (6 bases). Trimming stripped 6 bases from V and 7 bases from J, with 18 bases between. Germline CDR1 is SNHLY and CDR2 is FYNNEI. The CDR3 runs 14 residues.

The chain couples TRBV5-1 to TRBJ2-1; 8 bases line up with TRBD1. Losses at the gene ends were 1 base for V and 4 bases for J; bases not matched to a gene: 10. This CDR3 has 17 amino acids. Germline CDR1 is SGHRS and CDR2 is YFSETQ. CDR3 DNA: TGCGCCAGCAGCTTGAGTTTGGGGGACAGGTCGTACAATGAGCAGTTCTTC. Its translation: CASSLSLGDRSYNEQFF.

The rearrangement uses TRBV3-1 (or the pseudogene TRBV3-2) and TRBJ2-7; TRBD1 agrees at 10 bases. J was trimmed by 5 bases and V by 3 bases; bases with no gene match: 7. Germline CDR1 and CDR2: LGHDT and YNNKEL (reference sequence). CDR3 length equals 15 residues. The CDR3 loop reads CASSHPGQGLNEQYF. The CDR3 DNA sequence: TGTGCCAGCAGCCATCCGGGACAGGGGCTTAACGAGCAGTACTTC.

CDR3 residues: CATSTRKGSSYNEQFF. Written as DNA, the CDR3 is TGTGCCACCAGCACCCGAAAAGGGTCCTCCTACAATGAGCAGTTCTTC. The chain couples TRBV15 to TRBJ2-1; unclear D gene. Germline CDR1 is LNHNV and CDR2 is YYDKDF (reference sequence). This CDR3 is built from 16 residues. The ends were cut back, 4 bases at V and 0 bases at J, with 13 bases in the middle. Looking up the rest from reference TRBV15 and TRBJ2-1 gives the full variable domain: DAMVIQNPRYQVTQFGKPVTLSCSQTLNHNVMYWYQQKSSQAPKLLFHYYDKDFNNEADTPDNFQSRRPNTSFCFLDIRSPGLGDTAMYLCATSTRKGSSYNEQFFGPGTRLTVL.

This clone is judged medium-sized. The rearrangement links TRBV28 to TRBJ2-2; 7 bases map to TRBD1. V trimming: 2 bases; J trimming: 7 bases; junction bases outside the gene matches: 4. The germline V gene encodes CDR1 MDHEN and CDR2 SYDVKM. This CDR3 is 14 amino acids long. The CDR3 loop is CASSLNAGGGELFF. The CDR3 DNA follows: TGTGCCAGCAGTTTAAATGCAGGGGGCGGGGAGCTGTTTTTT. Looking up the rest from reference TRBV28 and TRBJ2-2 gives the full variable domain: DVKVTQSSRYLVKRTGEKVFLECVQDMDHENMFWYRQDPGLGLRLIYFSYDVKMKEKGDIPEGYSVSREKKERFSLILESASTNQTSMYLCASSLNAGGGELFFGEGSRLTVL.

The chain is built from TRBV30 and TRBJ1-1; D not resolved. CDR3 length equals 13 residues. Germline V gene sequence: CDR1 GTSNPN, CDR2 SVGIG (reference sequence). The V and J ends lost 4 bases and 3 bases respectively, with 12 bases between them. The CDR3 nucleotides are TGTGCCTGGAAAAATAGGGAACACACTGAAGCTTTCTTT. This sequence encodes CAWKNREHTEAFF.

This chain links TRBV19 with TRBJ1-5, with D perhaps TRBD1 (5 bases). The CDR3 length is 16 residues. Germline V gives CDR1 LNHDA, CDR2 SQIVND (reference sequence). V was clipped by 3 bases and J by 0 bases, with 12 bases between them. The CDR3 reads CASSIRGAGSNQPQHF. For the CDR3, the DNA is TGTGCCAGTAGTATTAGGGGAGCGGGTAGCAATCAGCCCCAGCATTTT.

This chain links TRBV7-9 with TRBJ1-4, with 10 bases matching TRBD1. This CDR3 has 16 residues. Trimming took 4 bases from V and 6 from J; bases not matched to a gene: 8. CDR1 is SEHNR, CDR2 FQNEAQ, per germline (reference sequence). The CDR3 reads CASSYFRQGADEKLFF. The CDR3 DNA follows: TGTGCCAGCAGCTACTTTCGACAGGGGGCCGATGAAAAACTGTTTTTT.

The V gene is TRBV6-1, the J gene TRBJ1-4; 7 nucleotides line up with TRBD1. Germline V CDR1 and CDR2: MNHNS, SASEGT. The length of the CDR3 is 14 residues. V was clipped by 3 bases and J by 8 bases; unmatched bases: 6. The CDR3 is CASSDTGVPEKLFF. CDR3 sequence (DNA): TGTGCCAGCAGTGATACAGGGGTGCCAGAAAAACTGTTTTTT.